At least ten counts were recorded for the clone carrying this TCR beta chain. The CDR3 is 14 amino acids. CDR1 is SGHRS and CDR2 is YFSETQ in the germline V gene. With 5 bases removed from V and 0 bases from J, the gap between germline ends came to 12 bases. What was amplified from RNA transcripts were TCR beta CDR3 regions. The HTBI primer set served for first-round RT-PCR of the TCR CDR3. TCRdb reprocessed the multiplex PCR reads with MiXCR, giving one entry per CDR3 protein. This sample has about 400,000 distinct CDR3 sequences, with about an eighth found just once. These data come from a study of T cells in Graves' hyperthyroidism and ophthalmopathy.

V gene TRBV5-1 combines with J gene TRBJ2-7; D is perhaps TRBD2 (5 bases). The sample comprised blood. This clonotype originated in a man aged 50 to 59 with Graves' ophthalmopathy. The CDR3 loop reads CASSVAPSSYEQYF. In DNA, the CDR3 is TGCGCCAGCAGTGTAGCGCCGAGCTCCTACGAGCAGTACTTC.